Sequencing of this T cell receptor beta chain was carried out in a study of cytomegalovirus exposure and HLA in healthy donors. Study-level information: Researchers previously reported finding 90 million to 130 million unique TCR beta sequences from some 180 million T cells.

The CDR3 spans 13 residues. Looked up from germline, CDR1 is SGHAT and CDR2 is FQNNGV. V shed 5 bases and J shed 4 bases, with 12 bases lying between them. Use of 60 Vbeta and 13 Jbeta primers characterized the PCR. TCRdb's table, derived via immunoSEQ multiplex PCR, lists solely in-frame clones and lacks some. The sample records about 130,000 clones, approximately 75% being singletons. This clone was recorded once. Its antigen is currently unknown. Study-wide findings and caveats: Association of about 17,000 TCR beta sequences with HLA alleles was found at 0.05 false discovery rate in a later analysis. Through in vitro validation, three CMV-associated chains were shown to be specific for CMV antigens. Upon later analysis, TCR association rates were observed to vary by HLA locus, being highest for DRB1 and lowest for HLA-C.

The chain is built from TRBV11-2 and TRBJ2-7, with D maybe TRBD1 (6 bases). The receptor was derived from a man younger than 45 in good health and CMV-seronegative. The sequenced sample consisted of PBMCs. CDR3 residues: CASSPNRAYEQYF. The CDR3 DNA reads as TGTGCCAGCAGCCCGAACAGGGCGTACGAGCAGTACTTC.